Shown below are 14 T cell receptor beta chains from a single sample sequenced in a study of regulatory T cells in long-lasting Graves disease. Time point meaning: newly diagnosed GD, antithyroid drugs for less than 3 months. Preparation of the TCR library used RNA extracted from PBMCs. The authors built TCR beta libraries using iRepertoire HTBI primers and Arm-PCR of CDR3 regions. Via MiXCR, TCRdb re-called the multiplex PCR reads, giving one row per CDR3 protein. Among 400,000 to 500,000 distinct CDR3 sequences listed, less than 15% were seen once. Separately, the same data were catalogued under a study of T cells in Graves' hyperthyroidism and ophthalmopathy.

The starting material was peripheral blood mononuclear cells (PBMCs), obtained at new diagnosis, from a patient treated with antithyroid drugs. These receptors all come from a woman between 50 and 59 years old with Graves disease.

This clonotype was counted at least ten times. The V call is TRBV20-1, the J call TRBJ2-1; 15 positions match TRBD2. V dropped 6 bases and J dropped 0; count of bases not matched to a gene: 6. The length of the CDR3 is 17 residues. Germline-derived CDR1 and CDR2 are DFQATT and SNEGSKA (reference sequence). The CDR3 DNA follows: TGCAGTGCGGCAGGACTAGCGGGAGGGAGCTCCTACAATGAGCAGTTCTTC. Protein product: CSAAGLAGGSSYNEQFF.

The table lists this clonotype with many counts. The chain links TRBV12-3 or TRBV12-4 to TRBJ2-1, with TRBD1 matching 10 bases. The CDR3 sequence is 16 residues long. The V and J ends lost 5 bases and 4 bases, in that order; junction bases with no gene match: 8. The CDR3 here is CASSAGTGEFYNEQFF. The CDR3, as DNA: TGTGCCAGCAGTGCCGGGACAGGGGAATTTTACAATGAGCAGTTCTTC.

This clonotype was observed at least ten times. J is TRBJ2-5 and V is TRBV6-2 or TRBV6-3, with 7 positions matching TRBD2. The germline gives CDR1 MNHEY, CDR2 SVGEGT. The CDR3 length is 14 residues. V was clipped by 5 bases and J by 5 bases; unmatched bases: 8. The CDR3 loop is CASSGGVGTETQYF. CDR3 bases: TGTGCCAGCAGTGGGGGGGTAGGGACGGAGACCCAGTACTTC.

This clonotype was counted ten times or more. The CDR3 protein is CASSLRTAEWDTGELFF. The CDR3 DNA sequence: TGCGCCAGCAGCTTAAGGACTGCGGAGTGGGACACCGGGGAGCTGTTTTTT. The chain couples TRBV5-1 to TRBJ2-2, with a possible D match to TRBD2 (5 bases). Between the trimmed V and J ends, which lost 2 bases and 3 bases, there was a span of 17 bases. CDR1 and CDR2 from the germline V gene are SGHRS and YFSETQ. This CDR3 has 17 amino acids.

The J gene is TRBJ2-1, the V gene TRBV9, with 9 bases aligning to TRBD2. This CDR3 is built from 17 residues. The germline gives CDR1 SGDLS, CDR2 YYNGEE. The V gene end was trimmed by 0 bases and the J gene end by 0 bases; junction bases not matched to a gene: 4. CDR3 DNA sequence: TGTGCCAGCAGCGTAGAGGCGGGGGGGATCTCCTACAATGAGCAGTTCTTC. Protein product: CASSVEAGGISYNEQFF. Using reference TRBV9 and TRBJ2-1 for the parts outside the CDR3, the full variable domain is DSGVTQTPKHLITATGQRVTLRCSPRSGDLSVYWYQQSLDQGLQFLIQYYNGEERAKGNILERFSAQQFPDLHSELNLSSLELGDSALYFCASSVEAGGISYNEQFFGPGTRLTVL.

This clonotype was found a few times. The chain joins TRBV20-1 to TRBJ2-6; D not certain. V dropped 5 bases and J dropped 0 bases, with 8 bases sitting between them. The length of the CDR3 is 14 residues. Germline CDR1 is DFQATT and CDR2 is SNEGSKA (reference sequence). The CDR3 loop is CSAETNSGANVLTF. Written as DNA, the CDR3 is TGCAGTGCTGAAACCAACTCTGGGGCCAACGTCCTGACTTTC.

J is TRBJ2-2 and V is TRBV20-1; D is undetermined. V was trimmed by 5 bases and J by 4 bases, leaving 11 bases between them. CDR1 is DFQATT and CDR2 is SNEGSKA in the germline V gene (reference sequence). The CDR3 has 13 amino acids. The CDR3 sequence: CSAGPRTTGELFF. CDR3 sequence (DNA): TGCAGTGCTGGACCTCGGACCACCGGGGAGCTGTTTTTT.

This clonotype was picked up many times. The chain couples TRBV2 to TRBJ2-7; TRBD1 aligns across 10 bases. Germline assignment: CDR1 SNHLY and CDR2 FYNNEI. The CDR3 totals 15 residues. V trimming: 5 bases; J trimming: 5 bases; junction bases outside the gene matches: 9. The DNA of the CDR3 is TGTGCCAGCAGTTTCCCGGACAGGGGGTACGACGAGCAGTACTTC. This sequence encodes CASSFPDRGYDEQYF.

This chain links TRBV13 with TRBJ2-7, with D unresolved. Trimming removed 5 bases from V and 5 bases from J, with 7 bases in between. Germline CDR1 is PRHDT and CDR2 is FYEKMQ (reference sequence). CDR3 length: 11 residues. The CDR3 DNA follows: TGTGCCAGCAGCATTGGCAACGAGCAGTACTTC. Translation gives CASSIGNEQYF.

The gene calls are TRBV5-1 and TRBJ1-4; perhaps TRBD1 as D (5 bases). Trimming pared 0 bases from V and 0 bases from J, leaving 9 bases between. Germline lookup yields CDR1 SGHRS and CDR2 YFSETQ. There are 16 residues in the CDR3. The CDR3 loop is CASSLARQSTNEKLFF. The CDR3 DNA reads as TGCGCCAGCAGCTTGGCCCGACAGTCAACTAATGAAAAACTGTTTTTT.

This clonotype came up many times. DNA for the CDR3: TGTGCCAGCAGCTCCCGCTCTGGTGTAGCGGCTCACTACGAGCAGTACTTC. It specifies CASSSRSGVAAHYEQYF. The gene calls are TRBV11-2 and TRBJ2-7; TRBD2 might be the D (6 bases). CDR3 length: 17 residues. V lost 4 bases and J lost 3, with 22 bases in between. Germline CDR1 SGHAT, CDR2 FQNNGV.

The table lists this clonotype with many counts. This rearrangement joins TRBV28 to TRBJ2-7; tentative D call: TRBD1 (5 bases). Trimming stripped 5 bases from V and 3 bases from J, with 11 bases between. Germline V gives CDR1 MDHEN, CDR2 SYDVKM. The CDR3 has 13 amino acids. Written as DNA, the CDR3 is TGTGCCAGCAGTCGAGGACAAAACTACGAGCAGTACTTC. Translating gives CASSRGQNYEQYF.

The rearrangement joins TRBV5-7 to TRBJ1-6; D is possibly TRBD1 (6 bases). TRBV5-7 falls under the ORF class, with uncertain function. The CDR3 extends over 19 amino acids. V lost 0 bases and J lost 0, with 16 bases in between. This chain's CDR3 is CASSLDSRTDCSYNSPLHF. The CDR3 nucleotides read TGTGCCAGCAGCTTGGATTCCCGGACAGACTGCTCCTATAATTCACCCCTCCACTTT.

In its sample, this clonotype was seen many times. V and J are TRBV7-9 and TRBJ2-7, with 9 bases aligning to TRBD1. Germline assignment: CDR1 SEHNR and CDR2 FQNEAQ (reference sequence). The CDR3 extends over 16 amino acids. V shed 3 bases and J 3 bases; nucleotides not matched to a gene: 9. CDR3 coding DNA: TGTGCCAGCAGCTTTACCGCCGGGACAGGGTTCTACGAGCAGTACTTC. This codes for CASSFTAGTGFYEQYF.